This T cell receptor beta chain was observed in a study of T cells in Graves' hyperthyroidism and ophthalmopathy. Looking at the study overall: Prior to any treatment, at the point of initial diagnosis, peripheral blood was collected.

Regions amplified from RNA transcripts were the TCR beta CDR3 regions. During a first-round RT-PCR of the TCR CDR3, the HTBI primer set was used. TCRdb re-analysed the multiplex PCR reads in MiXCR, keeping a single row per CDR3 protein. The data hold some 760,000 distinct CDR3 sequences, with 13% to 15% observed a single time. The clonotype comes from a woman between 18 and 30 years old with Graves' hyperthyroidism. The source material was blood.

CDR3 loop: CSGAPSGDKGAQYF. In DNA, the CDR3 is TGCAGTGGGGCCCCTAGCGGAGACAAAGGGGCGCAGTATTTT. The chain uses TRBV29-1 and TRBJ2-3, with 7 nucleotides matching TRBD2. Germline V gene sequence: CDR1 SQVTM, CDR2 ANQGSEA. This CDR3 is built from 14 residues.